Listed here is a single T cell receptor (beta chain). Its antigen is not known. Between the trimmed V and J ends, which lost 4 bases and 6 bases, there was a span of 15 bases. Looked up from germline, CDR1 is MGHRA and CDR2 is YSYEKL. The CDR3 is made up of 15 amino acids. These data belong to a study of T cell responses to AZD1222 COVID-19 vaccine. Sequencing was performed with immunoSEQ multiplex PCR; in TCRdb, only in-frame clones are kept and a portion is missing. This table holds 140,000 to 150,000 clones, 92% found once. Findings and limits, study-wide: There were mostly white British donors and more females than males, and clonal diversity was possibly underestimated.

This TCR was recovered from an adult in good health. The specimen comprised peripheral blood, sampled on day 0 of AZD1222 vaccination. The V call is TRBV4-1, the J call TRBJ1-4; no reliable D call. This CDR3 reads CASSLNTGEDEKLFF. CDR3 coding DNA: TGCGCCAGCAGCCTAAACACCGGGGAGGATGAAAAACTGTTTTTT.